This T cell receptor (beta chain) was retrieved from a study of monozygotic twins with inflammatory bowel disease. Two nested PCRs, roughly 16 and 10 cycles, amplified TCRalpha and TCRbeta cDNA. TCRdb reprocessed the 5' RACE reads, with one entry per CDR3 protein and no DNA. This table holds tens of thousands of distinct CDR3 sequences. Sequenced material: blood. The origin of this receptor is a human donor with ulcerative colitis or Crohn's disease, or a healthy co-twin of an affected twin (not recorded which).

The CDR3: CASLQGGTEAFF. The rearrangement joins TRBV10-2 to TRBJ1-1; TCRdb indicates TRBD1, and absent DNA this call remains unverified. Per the germline V gene, CDR1 is WSHSY and CDR2 is SAAADI. The CDR3 loop spans 12 amino acids.